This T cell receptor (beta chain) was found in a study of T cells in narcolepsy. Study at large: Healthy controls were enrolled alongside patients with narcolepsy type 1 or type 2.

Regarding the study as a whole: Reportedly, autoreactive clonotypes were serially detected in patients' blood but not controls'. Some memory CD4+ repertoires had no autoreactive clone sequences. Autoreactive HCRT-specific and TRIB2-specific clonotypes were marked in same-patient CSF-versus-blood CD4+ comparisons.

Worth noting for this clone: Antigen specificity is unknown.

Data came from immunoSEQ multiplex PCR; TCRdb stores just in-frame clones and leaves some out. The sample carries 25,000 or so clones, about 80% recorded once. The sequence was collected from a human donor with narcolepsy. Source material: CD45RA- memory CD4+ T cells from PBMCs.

This CDR3 reads CASSPGIRGGYGYTF. CDR3 DNA sequence: TGTGCCAGCAGCCCCGGGATTCGGGGCGGCTATGGCTACACCTTC. The chain links TRBV27 to TRBJ1-2; possibly TRBD1 for D (5 bases). V dropped 6 bases and J dropped 4 bases, with 18 bases sitting between them. CDR1 is MNHEY and CDR2 is SMNVEV in the germline V gene (reference sequence). This CDR3 contains 15 residues.